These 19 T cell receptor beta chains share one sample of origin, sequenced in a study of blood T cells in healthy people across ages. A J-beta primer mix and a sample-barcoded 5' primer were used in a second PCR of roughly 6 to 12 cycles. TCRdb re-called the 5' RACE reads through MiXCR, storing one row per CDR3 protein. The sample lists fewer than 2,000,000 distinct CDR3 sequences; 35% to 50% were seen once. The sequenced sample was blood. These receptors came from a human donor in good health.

The CDR3 coding sequence is TGTGCCACCAGCAGGGACATCTCCTACGAGCAGTACTTC. This translates into CATSRDISYEQYF. The chain carries TRBV15 and TRBJ2-7, with a possible D match to TRBD1 (5 bases). The CDR3 loop spans 13 amino acids. The V gene's germline CDR1 is LNHNV and CDR2 YYDKDF (reference sequence). V was pared by 3 bases and J by 0 bases, with 6 bases between.

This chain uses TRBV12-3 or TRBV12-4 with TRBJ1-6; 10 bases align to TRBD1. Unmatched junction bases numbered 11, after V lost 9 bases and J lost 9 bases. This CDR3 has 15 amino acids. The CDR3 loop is CARSKTGGVGSPLHF. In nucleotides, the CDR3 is TGTGCCAGAAGCAAGACAGGGGGCGTCGGTTCACCCCTCCACTTT.

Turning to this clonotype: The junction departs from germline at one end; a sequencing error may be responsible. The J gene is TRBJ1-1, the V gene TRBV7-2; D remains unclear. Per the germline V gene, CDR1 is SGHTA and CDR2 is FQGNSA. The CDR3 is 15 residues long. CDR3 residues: CASSLGPLVNTEAFF. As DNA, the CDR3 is TGCGCCAGCAGCTTGGGTCCATTGGTAAACACTGAAGCTTTCTTT.

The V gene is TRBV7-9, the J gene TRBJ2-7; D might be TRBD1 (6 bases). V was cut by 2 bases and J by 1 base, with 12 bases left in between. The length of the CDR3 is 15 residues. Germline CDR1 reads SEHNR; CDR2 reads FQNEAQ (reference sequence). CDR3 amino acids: CASSLTGKRSYEQYF. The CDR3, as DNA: TGTGCCAGCAGCTTAACAGGGAAGAGGTCCTACGAGCAGTACTTC.

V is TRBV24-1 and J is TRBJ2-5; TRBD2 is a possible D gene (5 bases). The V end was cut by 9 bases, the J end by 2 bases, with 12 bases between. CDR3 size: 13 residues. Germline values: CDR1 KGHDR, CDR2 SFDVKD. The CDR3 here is CATEGNIQETQYF. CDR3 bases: TGTGCCACCGAGGGTAACATACAAGAGACCCAGTACTTC.

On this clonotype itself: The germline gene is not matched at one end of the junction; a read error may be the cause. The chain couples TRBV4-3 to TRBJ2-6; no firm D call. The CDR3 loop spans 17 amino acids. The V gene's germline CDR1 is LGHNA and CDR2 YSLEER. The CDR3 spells CASSQDVGNSGTNVLTF. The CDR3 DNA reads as TGCGCCAGCAGCCAAGATGTCGGCAATTCTGGGACCAACGTCCTGACTTTC.

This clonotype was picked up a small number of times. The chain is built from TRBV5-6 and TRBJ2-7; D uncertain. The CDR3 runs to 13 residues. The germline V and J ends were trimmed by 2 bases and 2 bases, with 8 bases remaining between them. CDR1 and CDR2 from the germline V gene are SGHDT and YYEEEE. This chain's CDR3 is CASSFGEPYEQYF. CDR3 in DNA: TGTGCCAGCAGCTTTGGGGAACCCTACGAGCAGTACTTC.

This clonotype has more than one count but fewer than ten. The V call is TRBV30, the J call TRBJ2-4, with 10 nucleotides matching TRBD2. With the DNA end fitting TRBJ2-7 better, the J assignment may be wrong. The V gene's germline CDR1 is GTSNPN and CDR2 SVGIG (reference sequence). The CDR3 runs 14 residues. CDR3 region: CAWDSGGTSYEQYF. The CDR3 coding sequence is TGTGCCTGGGATAGCGGGGGGACGTCCTACGAGCAGTACTTC.

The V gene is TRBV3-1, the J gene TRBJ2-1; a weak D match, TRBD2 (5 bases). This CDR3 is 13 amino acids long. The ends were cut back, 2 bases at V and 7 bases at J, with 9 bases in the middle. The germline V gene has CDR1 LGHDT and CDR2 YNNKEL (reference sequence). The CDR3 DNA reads TGTGCCAGCAGCCAAAGTCGGGATAATGAGCAGTTCTTC. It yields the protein CASSQSRDNEQFF.

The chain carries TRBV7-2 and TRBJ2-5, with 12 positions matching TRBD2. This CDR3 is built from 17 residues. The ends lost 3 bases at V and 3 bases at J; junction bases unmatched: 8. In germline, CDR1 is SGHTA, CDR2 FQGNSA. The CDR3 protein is CASSFSRLAGEEETQYF. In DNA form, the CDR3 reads TGTGCCAGCAGCTTCAGTAGACTAGCGGGAGAAGAAGAGACCCAGTACTTC.

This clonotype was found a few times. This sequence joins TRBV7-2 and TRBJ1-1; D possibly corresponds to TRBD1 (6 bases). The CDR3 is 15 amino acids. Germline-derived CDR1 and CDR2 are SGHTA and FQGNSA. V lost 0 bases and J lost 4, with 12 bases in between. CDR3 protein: CASSLALGAITEAFF. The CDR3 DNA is TGTGCCAGCAGCTTAGCGCTGGGGGCGATCACTGAAGCTTTCTTT.

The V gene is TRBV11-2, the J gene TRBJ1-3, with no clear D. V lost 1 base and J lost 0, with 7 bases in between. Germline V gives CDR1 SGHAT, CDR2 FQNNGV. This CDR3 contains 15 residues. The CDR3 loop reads CASSLGPSSGNTIYF. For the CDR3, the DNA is TGTGCCAGCAGCTTAGGACCGTCCTCTGGAAACACCATATATTTT. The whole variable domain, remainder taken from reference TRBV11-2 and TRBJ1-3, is EAGVAQSPRYKIIEKRQSVAFWCNPISGHATLYWYQQILGQGPKLLIQFQNNGVVDDSQLPKDRFSAERLKGVDSTLKIQPAKLEDSAVYLCASSLGPSSGNTIYFGEGSWLTVV.

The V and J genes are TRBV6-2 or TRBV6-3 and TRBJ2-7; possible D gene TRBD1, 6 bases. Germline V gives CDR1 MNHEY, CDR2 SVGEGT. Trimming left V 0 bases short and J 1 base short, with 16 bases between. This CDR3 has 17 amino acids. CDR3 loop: CASSYSKQGSPSYEQYF. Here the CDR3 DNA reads TGTGCCAGCAGTTACTCGAAGCAGGGGTCCCCTTCCTACGAGCAGTACTTC.

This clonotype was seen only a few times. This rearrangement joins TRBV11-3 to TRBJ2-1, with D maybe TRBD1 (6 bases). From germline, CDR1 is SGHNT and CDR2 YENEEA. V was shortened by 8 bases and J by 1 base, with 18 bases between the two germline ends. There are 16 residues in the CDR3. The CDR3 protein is CASRPSGARSYNEQFF. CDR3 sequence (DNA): TGTGCCAGCCGGCCCTCAGGGGCAAGGTCCTACAATGAGCAGTTCTTC.

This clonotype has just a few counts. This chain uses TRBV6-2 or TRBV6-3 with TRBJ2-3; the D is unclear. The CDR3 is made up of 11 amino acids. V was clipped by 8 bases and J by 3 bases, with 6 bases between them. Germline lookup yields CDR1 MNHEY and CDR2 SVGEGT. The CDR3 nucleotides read TGTGCCAGCGCAGTTACAGATACGCAGTATTTT. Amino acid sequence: CASAVTDTQYF.

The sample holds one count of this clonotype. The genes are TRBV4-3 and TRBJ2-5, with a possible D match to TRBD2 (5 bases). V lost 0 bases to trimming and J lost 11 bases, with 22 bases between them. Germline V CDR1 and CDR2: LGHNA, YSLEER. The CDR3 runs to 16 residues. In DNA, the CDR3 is TGCGCCAGCAGCCAAGATTTCCGGGGAAATCTCAATGAGCAGTACTTC. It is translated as CASSQDFRGNLNEQYF.

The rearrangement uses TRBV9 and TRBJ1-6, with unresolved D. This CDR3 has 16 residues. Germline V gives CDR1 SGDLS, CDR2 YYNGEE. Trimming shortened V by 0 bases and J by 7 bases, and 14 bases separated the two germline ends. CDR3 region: CASSVGAISDNSPLHF. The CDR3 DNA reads TGTGCCAGCAGCGTAGGGGCTATCTCAGACAATTCACCCCTCCACTTT.

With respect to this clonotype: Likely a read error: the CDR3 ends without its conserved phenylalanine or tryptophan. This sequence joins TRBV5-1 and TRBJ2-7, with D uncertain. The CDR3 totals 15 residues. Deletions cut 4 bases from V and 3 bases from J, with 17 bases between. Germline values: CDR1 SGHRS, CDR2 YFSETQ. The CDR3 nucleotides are TGCGCCAGCAGCAGCAACAGATTTGGAAACTACGAGCAGTACTGC. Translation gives CASSSNRFGNYEQYC.

For the CDR3, the DNA is TGCGCCAGCAGCCACCGGACGGGGGATTGGAGCACAGATACGCAGTATTTT. This sequence encodes CASSHRTGDWSTDTQYF. V usage is TRBV4-3 and J usage is TRBJ2-3, with a possible D match to TRBD2 (6 bases). Per the germline V gene, CDR1 is LGHNA and CDR2 is YSLEER. Trimming shortened V by 3 bases and J by 0 bases, and 16 bases separated the two germline ends. The CDR3 spans 17 residues.